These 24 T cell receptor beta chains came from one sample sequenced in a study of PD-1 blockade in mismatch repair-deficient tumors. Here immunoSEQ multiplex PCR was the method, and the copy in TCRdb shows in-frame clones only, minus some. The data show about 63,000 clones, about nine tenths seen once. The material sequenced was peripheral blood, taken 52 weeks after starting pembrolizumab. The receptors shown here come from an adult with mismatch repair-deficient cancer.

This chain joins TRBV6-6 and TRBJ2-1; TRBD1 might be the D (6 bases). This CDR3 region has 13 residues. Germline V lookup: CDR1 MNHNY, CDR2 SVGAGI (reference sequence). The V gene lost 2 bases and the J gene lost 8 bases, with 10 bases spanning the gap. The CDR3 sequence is CASSYEGVHEQFF. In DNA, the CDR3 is TGTGCCAGCAGTTACGAGGGGGTACATGAGCAGTTCTTC.

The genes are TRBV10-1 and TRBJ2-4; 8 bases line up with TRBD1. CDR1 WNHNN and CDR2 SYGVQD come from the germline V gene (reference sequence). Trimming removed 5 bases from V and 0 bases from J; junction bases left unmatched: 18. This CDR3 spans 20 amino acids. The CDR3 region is CASSKDRATSQPLAKNIQYF. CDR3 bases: TGCGCCAGCAGTAAGGACAGGGCCACGTCGCAGCCCTTAGCCAAAAACATTCAGTACTTC.

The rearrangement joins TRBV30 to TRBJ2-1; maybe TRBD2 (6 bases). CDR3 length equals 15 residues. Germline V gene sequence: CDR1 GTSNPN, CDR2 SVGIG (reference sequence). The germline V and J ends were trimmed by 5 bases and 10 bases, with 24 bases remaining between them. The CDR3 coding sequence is TGTGCCTGGGCGCCCTGGGTAGCGGAGGCACAAGAGCAGTTCTTC. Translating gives CAWAPWVAEAQEQFF.

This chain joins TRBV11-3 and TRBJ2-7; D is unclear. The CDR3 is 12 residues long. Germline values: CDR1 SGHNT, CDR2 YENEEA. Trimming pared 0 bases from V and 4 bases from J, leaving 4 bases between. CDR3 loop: CASSLEPYEQYF. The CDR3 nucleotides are TGTGCCAGCAGCTTAGAACCGTACGAGCAGTACTTC.

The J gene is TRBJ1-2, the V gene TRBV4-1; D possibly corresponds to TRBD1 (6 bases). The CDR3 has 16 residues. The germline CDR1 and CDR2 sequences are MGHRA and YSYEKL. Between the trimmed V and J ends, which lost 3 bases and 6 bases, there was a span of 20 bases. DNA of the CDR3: TGCGCCAGCAGCCAGAACCGGGACATGGAGATACATGGCTACACCTTC. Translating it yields CASSQNRDMEIHGYTF.

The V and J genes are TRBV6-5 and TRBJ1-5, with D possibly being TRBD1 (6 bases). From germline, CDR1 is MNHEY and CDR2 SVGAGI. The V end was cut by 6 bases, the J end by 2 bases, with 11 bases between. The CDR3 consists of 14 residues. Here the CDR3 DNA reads TGTGCCAGCAGCTACAGGGCGGGCAATCAGCCCCAGCATTTT. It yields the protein CASSYRAGNQPQHF.

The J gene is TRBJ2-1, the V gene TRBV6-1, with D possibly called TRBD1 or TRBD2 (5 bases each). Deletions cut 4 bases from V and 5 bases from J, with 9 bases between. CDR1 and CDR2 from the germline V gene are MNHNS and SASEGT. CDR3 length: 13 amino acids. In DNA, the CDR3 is TGTGCCAGCAGTGGCCGGGGCCACAATGAGCAGTTCTTC. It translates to CASSGRGHNEQFF.

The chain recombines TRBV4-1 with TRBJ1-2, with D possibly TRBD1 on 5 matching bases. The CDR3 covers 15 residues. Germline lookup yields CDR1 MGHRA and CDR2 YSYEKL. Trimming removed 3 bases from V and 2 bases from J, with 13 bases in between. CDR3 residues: CASSQTQTENYGYTF. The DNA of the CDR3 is TGCGCCAGCAGCCAGACCCAGACAGAGAACTATGGCTACACCTTC.

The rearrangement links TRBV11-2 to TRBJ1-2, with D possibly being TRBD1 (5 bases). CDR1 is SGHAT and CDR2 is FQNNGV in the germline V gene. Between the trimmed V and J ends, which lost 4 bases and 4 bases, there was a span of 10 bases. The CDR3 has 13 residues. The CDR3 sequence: CASSYAGGYGYTF. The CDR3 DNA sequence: TGTGCCAGCAGCTACGCGGGGGGCTATGGCTACACCTTC.

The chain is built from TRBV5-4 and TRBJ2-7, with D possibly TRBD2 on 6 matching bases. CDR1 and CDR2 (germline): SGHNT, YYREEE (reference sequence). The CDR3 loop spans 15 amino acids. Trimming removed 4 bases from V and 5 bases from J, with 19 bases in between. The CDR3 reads CASSPLVTGVDEQYF. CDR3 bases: TGTGCCAGCAGCCCGTTGGTAACGGGAGTGGACGAGCAGTACTTC.

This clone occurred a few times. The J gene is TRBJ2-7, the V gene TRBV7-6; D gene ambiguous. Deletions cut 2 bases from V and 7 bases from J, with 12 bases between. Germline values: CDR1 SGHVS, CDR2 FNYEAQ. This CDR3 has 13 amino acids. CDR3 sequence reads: CASSLSGSLEQYF. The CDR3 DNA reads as TGTGCCAGCAGCTTATCTGGGTCATTGGAGCAGTACTTC.

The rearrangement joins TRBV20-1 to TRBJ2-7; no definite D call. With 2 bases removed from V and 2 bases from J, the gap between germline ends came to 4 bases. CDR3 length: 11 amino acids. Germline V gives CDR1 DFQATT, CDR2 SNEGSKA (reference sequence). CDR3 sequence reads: CSARTAYEQYF. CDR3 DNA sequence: TGCAGTGCTAGAACGGCCTACGAGCAGTACTTC.

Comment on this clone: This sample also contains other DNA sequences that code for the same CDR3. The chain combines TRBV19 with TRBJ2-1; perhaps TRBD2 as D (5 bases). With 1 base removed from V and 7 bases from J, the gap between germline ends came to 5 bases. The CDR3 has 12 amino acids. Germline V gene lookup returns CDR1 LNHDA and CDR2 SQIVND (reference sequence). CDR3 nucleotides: TGTGCCAGTAGTATAGGAGGGAATGAGCAGTTCTTC. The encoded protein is CASSIGGNEQFF.

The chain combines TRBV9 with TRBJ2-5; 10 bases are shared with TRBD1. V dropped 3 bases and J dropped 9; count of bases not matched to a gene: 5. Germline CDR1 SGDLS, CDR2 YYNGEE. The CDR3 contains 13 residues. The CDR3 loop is CASSAWDRGPQYF. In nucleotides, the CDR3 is TGTGCCAGCAGCGCCTGGGACAGGGGACCCCAGTACTTC.

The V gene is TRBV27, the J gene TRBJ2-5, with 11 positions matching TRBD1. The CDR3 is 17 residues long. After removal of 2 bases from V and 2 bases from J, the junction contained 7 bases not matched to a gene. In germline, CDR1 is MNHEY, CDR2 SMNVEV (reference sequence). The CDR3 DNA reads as TGTGCCAGCAGTTTACTCGGGACAGGGGGACTTCAAGAGACCCAGTACTTC. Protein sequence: CASSLLGTGGLQETQYF.

The CDR3 region is CASSVEFSTDTQYF. The CDR3 nucleotides read TGTGCCAGCAGCGTAGAATTTAGCACAGATACGCAGTATTTT. The rearrangement joins TRBV5-6 to TRBJ2-3; no reliable D call. The CDR3 totals 14 residues. V was cut by 4 bases and J by 0 bases, with 9 bases left in between. The germline V gene has CDR1 SGHDT and CDR2 YYEEEE.

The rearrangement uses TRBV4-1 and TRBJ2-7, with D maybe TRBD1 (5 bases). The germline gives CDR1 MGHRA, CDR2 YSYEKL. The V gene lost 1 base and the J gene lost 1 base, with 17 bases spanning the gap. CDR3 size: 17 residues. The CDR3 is CASSQVLITGISYEQYF. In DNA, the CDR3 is TGCGCCAGCAGCCAAGTTTTGATCACAGGTATATCCTACGAGCAGTACTTC.

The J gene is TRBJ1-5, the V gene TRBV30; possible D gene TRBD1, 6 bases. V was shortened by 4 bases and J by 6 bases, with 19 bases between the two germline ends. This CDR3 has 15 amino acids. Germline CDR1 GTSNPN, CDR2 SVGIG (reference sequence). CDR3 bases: TGTGCCTGGACTCCCAAGGTGGGGGGCGGTCAGCCCCAGCATTTT. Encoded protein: CAWTPKVGGGQPQHF. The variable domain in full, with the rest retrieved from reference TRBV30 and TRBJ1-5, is SQTIHQWPATLVQPVGSPLSLECTVEGTSNPNLYWYRQAAGRGLQLLFYSVGIGQISSEVPQNLSASRPQDRQFILSSKKLLLSDSGFYLCAWTPKVGGGQPQHFGDGTRLSIL.

The CDR3 DNA follows: TGCGCCAGCAGCCAAGCGGGCCTCCAAGAGACCCAGTACTTC. Protein product: CASSQAGLQETQYF. The chain recombines TRBV4-1 with TRBJ2-5, with D unresolved. Trimming pared 1 base from V and 1 base from J, leaving 7 bases between. In germline, CDR1 is MGHRA, CDR2 YSYEKL. The CDR3 contains 14 residues.

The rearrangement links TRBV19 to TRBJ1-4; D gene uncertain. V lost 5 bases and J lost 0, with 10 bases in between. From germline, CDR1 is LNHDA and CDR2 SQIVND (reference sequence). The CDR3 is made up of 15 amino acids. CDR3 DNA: TGTGCCAGTAGTTTGGCGACTGCAACTAATGAAAAACTGTTTTTT. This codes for CASSLATATNEKLFF.

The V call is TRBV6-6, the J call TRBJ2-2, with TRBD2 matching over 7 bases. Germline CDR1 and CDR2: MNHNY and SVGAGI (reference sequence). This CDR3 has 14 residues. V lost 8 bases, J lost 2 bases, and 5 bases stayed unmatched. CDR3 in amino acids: CASVTGGNTGELFF. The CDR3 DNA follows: TGTGCCAGCGTAACGGGAGGTAACACCGGGGAGCTGTTTTTT.

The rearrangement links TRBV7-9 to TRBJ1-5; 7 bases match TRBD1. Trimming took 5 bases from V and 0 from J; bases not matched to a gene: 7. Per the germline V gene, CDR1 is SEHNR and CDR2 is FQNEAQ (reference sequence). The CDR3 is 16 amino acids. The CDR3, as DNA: TGTGCCAGCAGCACAGGGACAGCCCGTAGCAATCAGCCCCAGCATTTT. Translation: CASSTGTARSNQPQHF.

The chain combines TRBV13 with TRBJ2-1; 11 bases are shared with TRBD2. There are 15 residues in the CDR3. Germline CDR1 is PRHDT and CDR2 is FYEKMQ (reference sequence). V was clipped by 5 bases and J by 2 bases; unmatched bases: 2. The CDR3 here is CASSLLAGAYNEQFF. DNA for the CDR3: TGTGCCAGCAGCCTACTAGCGGGAGCCTACAATGAGCAGTTCTTC.

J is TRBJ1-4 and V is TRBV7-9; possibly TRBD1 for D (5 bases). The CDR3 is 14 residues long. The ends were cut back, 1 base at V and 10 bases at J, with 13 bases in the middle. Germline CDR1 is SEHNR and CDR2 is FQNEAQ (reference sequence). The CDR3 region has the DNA TGTGCCAGCAGCTTAGAAGGGGATGAGGGAAAACTGTTTTTT. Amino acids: CASSLEGDEGKLFF.